This T cell receptor (beta chain) was identified in a study of blood T cells in healthy people across ages. This clonotype was seen a few times. As yet, its antigen is unknown. The trim removed 8 bases at V and 1 base at J, leaving 6 bases unmatched. This CDR3 spans 14 amino acids. Germline CDR1 reads SQVTM; CDR2 reads ANQGSEA. A second PCR, run for 7 to 11 cycles, used a sample-barcoded 5' primer plus a J-beta primer mix. TCRdb reanalysed the 5' RACE reads using MiXCR and keeps one entry per CDR3 protein. Among fewer than 800,000 distinct CDR3 sequences listed, under 25% were seen once. The study, taken as a whole, reports: Fewer expanded clones and more diversity marked long-lived versus aged donors.

Input material: blood. The sequence came from a man between 65 and 80 years old in good health. The chain couples TRBV29-1 to TRBJ2-5, with 11 bases identical to TRBD2. CDR3 sequence reads: CSQIAGGLQETQYF. In DNA form, the CDR3 reads TGCAGCCAAATAGCGGGAGGGCTCCAAGAGACCCAGTACTTC. The full variable domain, in which reference TRBV29-1 and TRBJ2-5 provide the parts outside the CDR3, is SAVISQKPSRDICQRGTSLTIQCQVDSQVTMMFWYRQQPGQSLTLIATANQGSEATYESGFVIDKFPISRPNLTFSTLTVSNMSPEDSSIYLCSQIAGGLQETQYFGPGTRLLVL.